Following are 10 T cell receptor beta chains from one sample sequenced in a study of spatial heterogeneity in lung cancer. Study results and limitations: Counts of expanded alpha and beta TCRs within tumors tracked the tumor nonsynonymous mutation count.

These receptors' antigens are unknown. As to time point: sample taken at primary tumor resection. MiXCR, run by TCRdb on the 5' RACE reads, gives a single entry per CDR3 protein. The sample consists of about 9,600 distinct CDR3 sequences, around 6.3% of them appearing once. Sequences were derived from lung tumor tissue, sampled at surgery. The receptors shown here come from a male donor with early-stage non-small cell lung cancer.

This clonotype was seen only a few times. The CDR3 protein is CSAQQGDTGELFF. The CDR3 region has the DNA TGCAGTGCTCAACAGGGGGACACCGGGGAGCTGTTTTTT. The chain joins TRBV20-1 to TRBJ2-2; 8 bases align to TRBD1. The junction had 2 bases not matched to a gene; V was cut back by 5 bases and J by 3 bases. The CDR3 consists of 13 residues. Germline V gene sequence: CDR1 DFQATT, CDR2 SNEGSKA (reference sequence).

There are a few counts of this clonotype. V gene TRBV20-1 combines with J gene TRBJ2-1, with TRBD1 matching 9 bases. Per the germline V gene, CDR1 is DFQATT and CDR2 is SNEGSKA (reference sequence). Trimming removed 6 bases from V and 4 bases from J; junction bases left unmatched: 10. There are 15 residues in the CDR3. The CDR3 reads CSANGQGSSYNEQFF. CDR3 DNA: TGCAGTGCCAACGGACAGGGGAGCTCTTACAATGAGCAGTTCTTC.

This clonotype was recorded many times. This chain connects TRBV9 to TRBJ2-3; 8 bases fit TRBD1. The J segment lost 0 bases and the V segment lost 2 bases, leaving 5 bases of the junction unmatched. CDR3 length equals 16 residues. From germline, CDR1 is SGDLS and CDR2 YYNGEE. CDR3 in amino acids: CASSVQGAWSTDTQYF. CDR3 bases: TGTGCCAGCAGCGTGCAGGGGGCCTGGAGCACAGATACGCAGTATTTT.

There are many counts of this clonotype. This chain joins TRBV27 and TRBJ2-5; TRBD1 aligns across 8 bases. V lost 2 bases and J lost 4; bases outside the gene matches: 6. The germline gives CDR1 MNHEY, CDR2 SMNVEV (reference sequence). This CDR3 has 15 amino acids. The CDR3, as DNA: TGTGCCAGCAGTTTAACCCTCCAGGGGGCAGAGACCCAGTACTTC. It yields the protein CASSLTLQGAETQYF.

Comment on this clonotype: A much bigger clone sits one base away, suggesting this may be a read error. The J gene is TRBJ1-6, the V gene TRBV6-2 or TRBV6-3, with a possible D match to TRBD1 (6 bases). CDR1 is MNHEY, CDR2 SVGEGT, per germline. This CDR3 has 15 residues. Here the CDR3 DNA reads TGTGCCAGCATCTCTAGGACAGCGCGAAATTCATCCCTCCACTTT. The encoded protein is CASISRTARNSSLHF.

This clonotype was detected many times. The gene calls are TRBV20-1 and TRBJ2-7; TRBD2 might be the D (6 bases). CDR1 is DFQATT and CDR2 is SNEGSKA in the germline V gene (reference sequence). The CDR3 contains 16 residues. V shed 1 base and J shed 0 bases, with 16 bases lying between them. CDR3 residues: CSARGGWGESSYEQYF. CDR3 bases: TGCAGTGCTAGAGGGGGCTGGGGGGAGAGCTCCTACGAGCAGTACTTC.

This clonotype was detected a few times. The CDR3 DNA reads as TGTGCCAGCAGCGACGACAGCCCTATCTTAACTAATGAAAAACTGTTTTTT. Protein sequence: CASSDDSPILTNEKLFF. V gene TRBV12-3 or TRBV12-4 combines with J gene TRBJ1-4, with a weak D call TRBD1 (5 bases). V was shortened by 6 bases and J by 1 base, with 18 bases between the two germline ends. This CDR3 has 17 residues.

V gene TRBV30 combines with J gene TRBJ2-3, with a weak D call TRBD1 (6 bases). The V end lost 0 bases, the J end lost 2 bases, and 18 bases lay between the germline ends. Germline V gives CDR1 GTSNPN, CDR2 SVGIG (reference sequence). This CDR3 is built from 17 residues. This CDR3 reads CAWSVRWTATFTDTQYF. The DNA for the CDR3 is TGTGCCTGGAGTGTACGCTGGACAGCAACCTTCACAGATACGCAGTATTTT. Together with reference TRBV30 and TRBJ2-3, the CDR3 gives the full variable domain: SQTIHQWPATLVQPVGSPLSLECTVEGTSNPNLYWYRQAAGRGLQLLFYSVGIGQISSEVPQNLSASRPQDRQFILSSKKLLLSDSGFYLCAWSVRWTATFTDTQYFGPGTRLTVL.

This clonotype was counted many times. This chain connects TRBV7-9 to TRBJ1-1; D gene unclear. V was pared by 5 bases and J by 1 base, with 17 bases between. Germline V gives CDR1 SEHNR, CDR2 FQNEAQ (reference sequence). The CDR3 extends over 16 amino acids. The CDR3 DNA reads TGTGCCAGCAGCCCTAGGGCAGGCTCACCGAACACTGAAGCTTTCTTT. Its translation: CASSPRAGSPNTEAFF.

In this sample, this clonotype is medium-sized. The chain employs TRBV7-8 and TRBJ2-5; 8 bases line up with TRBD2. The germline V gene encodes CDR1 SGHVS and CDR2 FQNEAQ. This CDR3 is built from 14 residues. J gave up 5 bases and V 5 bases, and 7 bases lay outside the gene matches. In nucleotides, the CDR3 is TGTGCCAGCAGCATCCCGGGGGGGCGGGAGACCCAGTACTTC. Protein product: CASSIPGGRETQYF.